This T cell receptor (beta chain) was retrieved from a study of radiotherapy plus CTLA-4 blockade in lung cancer. Overall study context: More than 15% of enrolled patients responded objectively, and 31% had disease control.

The V end lost 5 bases, the J end lost 3 bases, and 13 bases lay between the germline ends. CDR1 and CDR2 from the germline V gene are LGHNT and FRNRAP. There are 14 residues in the CDR3. Sequencing used immunoSEQ multiplex PCR; TCRdb keeps in-frame clones, though not all of them. The sample carries more than 65,000 clones, roughly four fifths recorded once. Material: peripheral blood, obtained from a patient treated with radiotherapy plus ipilimumab. The chain is built from TRBV12-5 and TRBJ1-2; maybe TRBD1 (6 bases). The sequence came from a human donor with non-small cell lung cancer who had stable disease on radiotherapy plus ipilimumab. This CDR3 is CASGPTGFDYGYTF. CDR3 bases: TGTGCTAGTGGTCCGACAGGCTTCGACTATGGCTACACCTTC. The variable domain in full, completed from reference TRBV12-5 and TRBJ1-2, reads DARVTQTPRHKVTEMGQEVTMRCQPILGHNTVFWYRQTMMQGLELLAYFRNRAPLDDSGMPKDRFSAEMPDATLATLKIQPSEPRDSAVYFCASGPTGFDYGYTFGSGTRLTVV.